This T cell receptor (beta chain) stems from a study of beta chain features in type 1 diabetes listed by TCRdb under 2018. Background for the entire study: Mean age, gender distribution, total cell number and subset yield were not different between patients and healthy donors. A total of roughly 99 million sorted cells were examined across all samples, and the number of cells per subset was strongly correlated with RNA yield. The study compared the TCRB repertoires of sorted circulating CD4+ T cell subsets in recently diagnosed type 1 diabetes patients with those in matched healthy donors. Whereas all 28 donors provided naive and central memory subsets, regulatory and stem cell-like memory subsets were isolated from just 8 patients and about 8 healthy donors.

Each donor gave one peripheral blood draw, roughly 0.11 L on average, collected into heparinised tubes. Using a panel that included CD45RO, CCR7, CD25, CD127, CD95 and CD27, naive, central memory, regulatory and stem cell-like memory CD4+ T cells were sorted on a BD FACSAria II. A purity above 95% was achieved for all sorted populations. PBMCs were separated immediately by Lymphoprep density gradient centrifugation and were stained directly, without being cultured. So that batch effects would be minimized, each experiment stained and sorted samples in pairs, pairing one healthy donor with one patient. All of the isolated RNA was reverse transcribed with the High Capacity cDNA Reverse Transcription Kit, so expressed TCRB transcripts were sequenced. Deep immunoSEQ sequencing was applied to naive, central memory and regulatory T cell samples, giving an average of roughly 3.5 million total reads per sample. After sorted cells were lysed in RLT buffer, RNA was extracted with DNase-treated RNeasy Micro or Mini kits, with the choice depending on cell number. Each cell subset was processed separately to prevent cross-contamination, with patient and healthy donor samples processed together. TCRB sequences were amplified from cDNA with the immunoSEQ multiplex PCR, producing 87-bp fragments spanning the CDR3 region. Sequencing of the amplicons was performed on the Illumina HiSeq platform. As for the original processing: PCR bias was corrected computationally using synthetic template baselines, and reads within Hamming distance 2 were collapsed, with unmergeable singletons discarded. By aligning reads against IMGT, V, D and J genes, CDR3 length, and insertions or deletions at six rearrangement sites were assigned. Clonotype counts were normalized to sorted cell number within each subset before computing true diversity and Gini coefficients with the tcR R package. The overlap coefficient, calculated on TCRB nucleotide sequences, was used to quantify repertoire sharing. Out-of-frame TCRB sequences from naive cells were analyzed as a proxy for the pre-selection repertoire. Drawn from immuneACCESS, this table holds only the in-frame rearrangements with V and J called that TCRdb kept. Clones are partly lost; checked studies trace under half to an unresolved V gene and leave the rest unexplained. V and J calls plus clone size are reproduced from that table; the DNA served to infer D and trimming. Within this sample are about 260,000 clones, with 68% of them counted one time only. The ten most abundant clones make up approximately 0.053% of the sample.

Paper-wide results and their limitations: HLA sub-analyses involved small numbers of individuals, so any influence of HLA type on TCRB rearrangement remained unresolved. Patients with type 1 diabetes made fewer insertions and deleted more nucleotides at VDJ recombination sites, implying thymic rearrangement abnormalities. In all four CD4+ subsets, TCRB CDR3 length was moderately but significantly shorter in type 1 diabetes patients. Because cDNA rather than genomic DNA was sequenced, highly expressing activated cells could have been over-represented, although no difference in activation and CD3 levels was found between groups. Naive, central memory and regulatory TCRB repertoires appeared to be more alike among patients than among healthy donors. Shorter templates might have been favored by PCR, but patient and control samples were amplified and corrected together, so both groups would have been affected equally by any skew.

Comment on this clone: The clone's antigen remains unknown. No much larger clone exists at a distance of one base, and base qualities are not known.

V is cut by 5 bases and J by 4 bases, and the space between the germline ends is 11 bases. Taken from the germline V gene (reference sequence), the CDR1 and CDR2 loops are SEHNR and FQNEAQ. The CDR3 numbers 13 residues from cysteine through phenylalanine. The entry retains the CDR3 DNA only, 39 bases that are in frame from base 1. The material sequenced was naive CD4+ T cells from blood. This specimen's cell subset or site label, interpreted: true naive CD4+ T cells. This receptor was obtained from a man aged 25-45 years in good health. The chain joins TRBV7-9 to TRBJ1-1; the D segment could be TRBD1, given 5 matching bases. CDR3 reads: CASSVRDATEAFF. The bases read TGTGCCAGCAGCGTCAGGGATGCCACTGAAGCTTTCTTT.